This TCR beta chain was captured by sequencing in a study of technical replicates of blood from a few donors. Trimming shortened V by 6 bases and J by 2 bases, and 17 bases separated the two germline ends. Germline CDR1 is MNHEY and CDR2 is SVGAGI. The CDR3 loop spans 15 amino acids. Clones were read by immunoSEQ multiplex PCR, and TCRdb kept only the in-frame ones, dropping some. The table records 14,000 or so clones, roughly 80% of them present only once. The chain uses TRBV6-5 and TRBJ2-7; possibly TRBD2 for D (6 bases). The sequence derives from a human donor in good health. The sample comprised PBMCs. As DNA, the CDR3 is TGTGCCAGCAGGGCCCGGGACTGGGGTCCCTACGAGCAGTACTTC. This translates into CASRARDWGPYEQYF.